The 19 T cell receptor beta chains given below trace back to one sample, sequenced in a study of blood T cell repertoires in COVID-19. Assay: immunoSEQ multiplex PCR; the TCRdb copy retains only in-frame clones and omits some. In the table there are 450,000 to 600,000 clones, approximately 90% of which are singletons. Sequenced input: PBMCs or T cells enriched from blood (not recorded which). The receptors were sampled from a woman aged 18 to 35 who had recovered from COVID-19.

This chain links TRBV19 with TRBJ2-3, with TRBD2 identical over 12 bases. The length of the CDR3 is 16 residues. Losses at the gene ends were 9 bases for V and 2 bases for J; bases not matched to a gene: 9. Germline V gene sequence: CDR1 LNHDA, CDR2 SQIVND (reference sequence). For the CDR3, the DNA is TGTGCCAGCGATGGGCGACTAGCGGGGGACACAGATACGCAGTATTTT. This sequence encodes CASDGRLAGDTDTQYF.

This chain uses TRBV5-6 with TRBJ2-7; perhaps TRBD1 as D (5 bases). CDR1 and CDR2 from the germline V gene are SGHDT and YYEEEE. There are 13 residues in the CDR3. The V and J ends lost 2 bases and 1 base respectively, with 7 bases between them. For the CDR3, the DNA is TGTGCCAGCAGCTTTGGGGCGTCCTACGAGCAGTACTTC. This encodes CASSFGASYEQYF. Complete variable domain (other parts from reference TRBV5-6 and TRBJ2-7): DAGVTQSPTHLIKTRGQQVTLRCSPKSGHDTVSWYQQALGQGPQFIFQYYEEEERQRGNFPDRFSGHQFPNYSSELNVNALLLGDSALYLCASSFGASYEQYFGPGTRLTVT.

This clone was seen only once. The J gene is TRBJ2-2, the V gene TRBV11-2, with 7 bases that match TRBD1. The CDR3 is 13 amino acids. Unmatched junction bases numbered 3, after V lost 5 bases and J lost 6 bases. Germline assignment: CDR1 SGHAT and CDR2 FQNNGV. The CDR3: CASSPRGSGELFF. The CDR3, as DNA: TGTGCCAGCAGCCCCAGGGGGTCCGGGGAGCTGTTTTTT.

V usage is TRBV5-1 and J usage is TRBJ2-7; 7 nucleotides align to TRBD2. V was pared by 0 bases and J by 6 bases, with 9 bases of the junction left unmatched. The CDR3 runs to 15 residues. Per germline, CDR1 SGHRS and CDR2 YFSETQ. DNA for the CDR3: TGCGCCAGCAGCTTGGAACCGATTCCGGGGGGCGAGCAGTACTTC. Its protein product is CASSLEPIPGGEQYF.

The rearrangement links TRBV12-3 or TRBV12-4 to TRBJ1-4; no reliable D call. Trimming pared 8 bases from V and 4 bases from J, leaving 8 bases between. This CDR3 spans 12 amino acids. The CDR3 DNA follows: TGTGCCAGCGGCCTAGTTAATGAAAAACTGTTTTTT. It encodes CASGLVNEKLFF.

The chain carries TRBV4-1 and TRBJ2-3, with 10 bases aligning to TRBD2. Germline V gene lookup returns CDR1 MGHRA and CDR2 YSYEKL. The J segment lost 4 bases and the V segment lost 2 bases, leaving 9 bases of the junction unmatched. The CDR3 sequence is 17 residues long. The CDR3 loop reads CASSQPLLAGEPDTQYF. The CDR3 bases are TGCGCCAGCAGCCAACCCCTCCTAGCGGGGGAGCCAGATACGCAGTATTTT.

The rearrangement links TRBV3-1 (or the pseudogene TRBV3-2) to TRBJ2-6; 8 nucleotides line up with TRBD1. The length of the CDR3 is 19 residues. Trimming removed 5 bases from V and 0 bases from J; junction bases left unmatched: 12. From germline, CDR1 is LGHDT and CDR2 YNNKEL (reference sequence). CDR3 in amino acids: CASSSYSGTGHSGANVLTF. CDR3 sequence (DNA): TGTGCCAGCAGCTCTTACTCCGGGACAGGACACTCTGGGGCCAACGTCCTGACTTTC.

The chain combines TRBV2 with TRBJ1-1, with D possibly TRBD1 on 5 matching bases. Germline V gene data show CDR1 as SNHLY and CDR2 as FYNNEI. Deletions cut 3 bases from V and 4 bases from J, with 12 bases between. CDR3 length: 14 residues. CDR3 amino acids: CASSETRAPTEAFF. The CDR3 DNA follows: TGTGCCAGCAGTGAGACCAGGGCGCCCACTGAAGCTTTCTTT.

This chain joins TRBV9 and TRBJ1-5, with D possibly being TRBD1 (6 bases). The CDR3 runs 14 residues. Germline V gene lookup returns CDR1 SGDLS and CDR2 YYNGEE. V gave up 4 bases and J gave up 4 bases, with 12 bases separating them. The CDR3 nucleotides read TGTGCCAGCAGCCCGGGACACTCAAATCAGCCCCAGCATTTT. Translated, it gives CASSPGHSNQPQHF.

This clone was counted once. This sequence joins TRBV29-1 and TRBJ2-3; unclear D gene. The CDR3 spans 11 residues. The germline gives CDR1 SQVTM, CDR2 ANQGSEA. Trimming pared 5 bases from V and 0 bases from J, leaving 3 bases between. The CDR3 DNA follows: TGCAGCGTTCGGAGCACAGATACGCAGTATTTT. This encodes CSVRSTDTQYF.

This clone came up a few times. This chain joins TRBV3-1 (or the pseudogene TRBV3-2) and TRBJ2-1, with D maybe TRBD1 (7 bases). CDR3 length: 16 amino acids. Germline V lookup: CDR1 LGHDT, CDR2 YNNKEL (reference sequence). Trimming took off 1 base at V and 9 bases at J, with 19 bases between the two ends. The CDR3: CASSQGGAQGGGEQFF. For the CDR3, the DNA is TGTGCCAGCAGCCAAGGCGGGGCTCAGGGGGGTGGTGAGCAGTTCTTC.

The genes are TRBV7-2 and TRBJ2-3; TRBD2 might be the D (7 bases). V lost 5 bases, J lost 2 bases, and 17 bases lay in between. There are 16 residues in the CDR3. Looked up from germline, CDR1 is SGHTA and CDR2 is FQGNSA. CDR3 sequence reads: CASSLRGGYFTDTQYF. The CDR3 region has the DNA TGTGCCAGCAGCCTGAGGGGGGGGTATTTCACAGATACGCAGTATTTT.

This clone was observed a single time. V is TRBV5-1 and J is TRBJ1-1, with TRBD1 matching over 7 bases. Germline V gives CDR1 SGHRS, CDR2 YFSETQ. V lost 4 bases to trimming and J lost 2 bases; unmatched junction nucleotides: 11. The CDR3 runs to 16 residues. Here the CDR3 reads CASSARYRGRNTEAFF. The CDR3 DNA is TGCGCCAGCAGCGCCCGATACAGGGGAAGAAACACTGAAGCTTTCTTT.

The chain is built from TRBV5-6 and TRBJ1-4, with D tentatively TRBD1 (5 bases). The V gene's germline CDR1 is SGHDT and CDR2 YYEEEE. The CDR3 consists of 14 residues. With 4 bases removed from V and 8 bases from J, the gap between germline ends came to 15 bases. The CDR3 bases are TGTGCCAGCAGCCTACGGGGGAGTGGAGAAAAACTGTTTTTT. Encoded protein: CASSLRGSGEKLFF.

The chain carries TRBV2 and TRBJ2-2; D is ambiguous. Germline CDR1 and CDR2: SNHLY and FYNNEI. This CDR3 comprises 14 residues. V was cut by 4 bases and J by 6 bases, with 12 bases left in between. Written as DNA, the CDR3 is TGTGCCAGCAGTGGCCAGGCAATATCCGGGGAGCTGTTTTTT. It encodes CASSGQAISGELFF.

This chain joins TRBV5-5 and TRBJ1-6, with D perhaps TRBD1 (5 bases). The germline V gene encodes CDR1 SGHKS and CDR2 YYEKEE (reference sequence). Trimming pared 4 bases from V and 7 bases from J, leaving 24 bases between. The CDR3 runs to 18 residues. CDR3 bases: TGTGCCAGCAGCGGACGGCTGGAGGGACGGGGAGGAAATTCACCCCTCCACTTT. This gives the protein CASSGRLEGRGGNSPLHF.

The rearrangement joins TRBV9 to TRBJ1-2; unclear D gene. CDR3 length: 13 amino acids. Per germline, CDR1 SGDLS and CDR2 YYNGEE. V dropped 4 bases and J dropped 4 bases, with 11 bases sitting between them. CDR3 in amino acids: CASSPRTSYGYTF. The CDR3 DNA reads TGTGCCAGCAGCCCGCGTACCTCCTATGGCTACACCTTC.

The chain couples TRBV30 to TRBJ2-7, with D perhaps TRBD1 (5 bases). Trimming pared 6 bases from V and 5 bases from J, leaving 11 bases between. Germline V lookup: CDR1 GTSNPN, CDR2 SVGIG (reference sequence). The CDR3 runs 11 residues. The CDR3 here is CACGRGHEQYF. DNA of the CDR3: TGTGCCTGCGGAAGGGGCCACGAGCAGTACTTC. The whole variable domain, remainder taken from reference TRBV30 and TRBJ2-7, is SQTIHQWPATLVQPVGSPLSLECTVEGTSNPNLYWYRQAAGRGLQLLFYSVGIGQISSEVPQNLSASRPQDRQFILSSKKLLLSDSGFYLCACGRGHEQYFGPGTRLTVT.

The rearrangement links TRBV19 to TRBJ1-2, with 7 nucleotides matching TRBD1. Per the germline V gene, CDR1 is LNHDA and CDR2 is SQIVND (reference sequence). Losses at the gene ends were 1 base for V and 2 bases for J; bases not matched to a gene: 4. This CDR3 has 15 residues. CDR3 residues: CASSIVGTVNYGYTF. The CDR3 nucleotides are TGTGCCAGTAGTATAGTAGGGACAGTCAACTATGGCTACACCTTC.